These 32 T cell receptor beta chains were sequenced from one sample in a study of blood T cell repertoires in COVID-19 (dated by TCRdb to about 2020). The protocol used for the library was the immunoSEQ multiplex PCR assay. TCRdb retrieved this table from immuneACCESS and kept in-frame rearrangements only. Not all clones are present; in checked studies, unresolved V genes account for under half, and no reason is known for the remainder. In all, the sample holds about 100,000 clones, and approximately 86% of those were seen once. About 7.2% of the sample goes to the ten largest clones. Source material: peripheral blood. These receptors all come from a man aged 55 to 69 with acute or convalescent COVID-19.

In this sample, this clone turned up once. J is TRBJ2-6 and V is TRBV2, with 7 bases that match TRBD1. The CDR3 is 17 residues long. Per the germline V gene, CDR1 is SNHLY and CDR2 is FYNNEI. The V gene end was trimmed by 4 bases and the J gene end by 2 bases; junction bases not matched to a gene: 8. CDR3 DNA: TGTGCCAGCAGTGCCACTACAGGGGCAGCTGGGGCCAACGTCCTGACTTTC. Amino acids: CASSATTGAAGANVLTF.

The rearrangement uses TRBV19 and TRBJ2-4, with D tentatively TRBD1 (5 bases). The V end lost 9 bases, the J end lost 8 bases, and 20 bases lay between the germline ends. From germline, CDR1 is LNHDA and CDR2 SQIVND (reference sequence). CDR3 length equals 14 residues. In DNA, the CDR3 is TGTGCCAGCAGGGCCAAGGGTAGCCCGGACATTCAGTACTTC. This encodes CASRAKGSPDIQYF.

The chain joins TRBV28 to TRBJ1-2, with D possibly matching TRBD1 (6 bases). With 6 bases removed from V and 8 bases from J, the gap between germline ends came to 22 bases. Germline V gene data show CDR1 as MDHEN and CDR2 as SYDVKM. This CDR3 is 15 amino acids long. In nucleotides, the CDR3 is TGTGCCAGCAGCAACGCCGGGACAAGAATGGGAGGCTACACCTTC. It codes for CASSNAGTRMGGYTF.

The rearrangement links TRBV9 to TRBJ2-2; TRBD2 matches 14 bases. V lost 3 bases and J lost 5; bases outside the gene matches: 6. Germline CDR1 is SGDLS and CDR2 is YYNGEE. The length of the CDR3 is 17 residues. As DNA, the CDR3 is TGTGCCAGCAGCGAGACTAGCGGGGGGGCTCAGACCGGGGAGCTGTTTTTT. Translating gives CASSETSGGAQTGELFF. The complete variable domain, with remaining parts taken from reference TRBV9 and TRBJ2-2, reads DSGVTQTPKHLITATGQRVTLRCSPRSGDLSVYWYQQSLDQGLQFLIQYYNGEERAKGNILERFSAQQFPDLHSELNLSSLELGDSALYFCASSETSGGAQTGELFFGEGSRLTVL.

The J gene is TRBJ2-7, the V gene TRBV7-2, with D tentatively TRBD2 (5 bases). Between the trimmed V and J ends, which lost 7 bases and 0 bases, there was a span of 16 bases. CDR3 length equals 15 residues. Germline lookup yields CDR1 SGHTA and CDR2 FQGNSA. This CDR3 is CASIPVSGSSYEQYF. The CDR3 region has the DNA TGTGCCAGCATCCCTGTATCGGGGAGCTCCTACGAGCAGTACTTC.

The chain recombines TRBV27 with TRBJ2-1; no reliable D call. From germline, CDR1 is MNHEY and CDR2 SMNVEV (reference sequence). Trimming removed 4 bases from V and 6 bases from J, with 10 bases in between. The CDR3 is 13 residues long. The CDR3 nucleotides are TGTGCCAGCAGTTCATTAGCCATCAATGAGCAGTTCTTC. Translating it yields CASSSLAINEQFF.

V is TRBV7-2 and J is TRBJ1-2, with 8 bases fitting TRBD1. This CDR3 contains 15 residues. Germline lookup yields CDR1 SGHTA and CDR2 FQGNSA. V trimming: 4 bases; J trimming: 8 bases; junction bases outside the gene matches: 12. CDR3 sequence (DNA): TGTGCCAGCAGCTCCGGGACAGGAAAGGGTGGCGGCTACACCTTC. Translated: CASSSGTGKGGGYTF.

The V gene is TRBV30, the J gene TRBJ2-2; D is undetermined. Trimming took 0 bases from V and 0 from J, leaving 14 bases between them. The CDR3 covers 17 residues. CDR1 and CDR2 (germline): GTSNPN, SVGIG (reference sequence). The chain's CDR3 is CAWSVYIRQANTGELFF. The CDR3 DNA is TGTGCCTGGAGTGTATATATTCGGCAGGCGAACACCGGGGAGCTGTTTTTT.

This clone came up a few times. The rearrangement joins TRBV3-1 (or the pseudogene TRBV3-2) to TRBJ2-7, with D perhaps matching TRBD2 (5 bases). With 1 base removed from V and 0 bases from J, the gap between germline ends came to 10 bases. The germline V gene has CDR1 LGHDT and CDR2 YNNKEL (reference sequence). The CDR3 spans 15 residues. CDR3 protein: CASSQAIRGSYEQYF. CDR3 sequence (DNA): TGTGCCAGCAGCCAAGCAATCCGGGGCTCCTACGAGCAGTACTTC.

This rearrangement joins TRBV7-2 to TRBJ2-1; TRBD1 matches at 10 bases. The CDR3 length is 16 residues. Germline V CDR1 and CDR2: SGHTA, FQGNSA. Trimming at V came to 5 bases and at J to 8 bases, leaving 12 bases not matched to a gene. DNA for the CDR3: TGTGCCAGCAGCCCGGGGACAGGGGTAGTTTCCGATGAGCAGTTCTTC. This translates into CASSPGTGVVSDEQFF.

The CDR3 is CASSPGGGVNTEAFF. The CDR3 DNA follows: TGTGCCAGCAGCCCAGGTGGAGGGGTGAACACTGAAGCTTTCTTT. The J gene is TRBJ1-1, the V gene TRBV13, with TRBD1 as a possible D gene (5 bases). Germline CDR1 PRHDT, CDR2 FYEKMQ (reference sequence). The CDR3 runs 15 residues. V was cut by 5 bases and J by 0 bases, with 13 bases left in between.

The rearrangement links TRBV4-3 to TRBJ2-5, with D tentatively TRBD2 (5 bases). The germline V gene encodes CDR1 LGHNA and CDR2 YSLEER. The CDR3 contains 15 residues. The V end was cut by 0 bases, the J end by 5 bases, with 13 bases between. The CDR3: CASSQDRTEAETQYF. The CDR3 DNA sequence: TGCGCCAGCAGCCAAGATCGGACGGAGGCGGAGACCCAGTACTTC.

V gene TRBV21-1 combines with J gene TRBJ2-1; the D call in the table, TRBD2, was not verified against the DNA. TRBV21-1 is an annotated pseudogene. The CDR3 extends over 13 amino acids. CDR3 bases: TGTGCCCACAAGACTCGTTCTGACAATGAGCAGTTCTTC. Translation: CAHKTRSDNEQFF.

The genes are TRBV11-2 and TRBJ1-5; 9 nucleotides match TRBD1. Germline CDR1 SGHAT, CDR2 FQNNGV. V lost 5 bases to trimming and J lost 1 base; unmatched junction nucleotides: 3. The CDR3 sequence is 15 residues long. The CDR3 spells CASSLGQGSNQPQHF. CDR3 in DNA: TGTGCCAGCAGCCTCGGACAGGGGAGCAATCAGCCCCAGCATTTT.

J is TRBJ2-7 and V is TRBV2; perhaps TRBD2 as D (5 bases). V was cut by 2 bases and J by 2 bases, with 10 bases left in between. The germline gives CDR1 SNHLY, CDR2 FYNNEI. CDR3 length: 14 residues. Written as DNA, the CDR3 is TGTGCCAGCAGTGAAAGTCTAGCTACCTACGAGCAGTACTTC. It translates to CASSESLATYEQYF.

The CDR3 loop reads CASSRDRGPSSTEAFF. Written as DNA, the CDR3 is TGCGCCAGCAGCAGGGACAGGGGGCCCTCGAGCACTGAAGCTTTCTTT. The chain has TRBV5-1 and TRBJ1-1, with 12 bases matching TRBD1. Germline CDR1 and CDR2: SGHRS and YFSETQ. V dropped 4 bases and J dropped 4; count of bases not matched to a gene: 8. This CDR3 is 16 amino acids long.

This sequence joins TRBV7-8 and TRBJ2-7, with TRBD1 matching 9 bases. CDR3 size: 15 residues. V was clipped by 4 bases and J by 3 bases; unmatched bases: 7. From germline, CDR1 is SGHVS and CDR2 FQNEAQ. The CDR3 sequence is CASSYKPGQGYEQYF. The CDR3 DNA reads TGTGCCAGCAGCTATAAGCCGGGACAGGGCTACGAGCAGTACTTC. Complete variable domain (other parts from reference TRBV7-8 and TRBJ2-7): GAGVSQSPRYKVAKRGQDVALRCDPISGHVSLFWYQQALGQGPEFLTYFQNEAQLDKSGLPSDRFFAERPEGSVSTLKIQRTQQEDSAVYLCASSYKPGQGYEQYFGPGTRLTVT.

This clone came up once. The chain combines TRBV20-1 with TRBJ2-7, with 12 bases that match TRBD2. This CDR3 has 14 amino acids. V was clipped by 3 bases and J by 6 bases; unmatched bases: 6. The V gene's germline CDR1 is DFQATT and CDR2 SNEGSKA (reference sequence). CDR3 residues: CSASPSGGASEQYF. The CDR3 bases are TGCAGTGCTAGTCCTAGCGGGGGGGCCAGCGAGCAGTACTTC.

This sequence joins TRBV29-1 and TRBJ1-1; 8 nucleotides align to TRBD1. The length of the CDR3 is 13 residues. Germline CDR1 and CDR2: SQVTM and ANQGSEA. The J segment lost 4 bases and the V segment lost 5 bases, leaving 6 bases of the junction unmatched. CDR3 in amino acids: CSVFRTGSTEAFF. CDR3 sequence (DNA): TGCAGCGTTTTTAGGACAGGGAGCACTGAAGCTTTCTTT.

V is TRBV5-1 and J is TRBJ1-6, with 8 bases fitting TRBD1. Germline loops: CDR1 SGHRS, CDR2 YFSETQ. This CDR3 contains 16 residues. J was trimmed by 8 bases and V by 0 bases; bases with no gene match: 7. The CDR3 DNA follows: TGCGCCAGCAGCTTGGCGGTCAGGGGGCAGGATTCACCCCTCCACTTT. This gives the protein CASSLAVRGQDSPLHF.

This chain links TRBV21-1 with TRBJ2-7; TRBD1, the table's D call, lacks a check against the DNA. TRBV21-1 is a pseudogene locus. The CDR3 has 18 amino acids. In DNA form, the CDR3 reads TGTGCCAGCAGCAAAGCGCTTTTTAGGGGACAGGGGGATTACGAGCAGTACTTC. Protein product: CASSKALFRGQGDYEQYF.

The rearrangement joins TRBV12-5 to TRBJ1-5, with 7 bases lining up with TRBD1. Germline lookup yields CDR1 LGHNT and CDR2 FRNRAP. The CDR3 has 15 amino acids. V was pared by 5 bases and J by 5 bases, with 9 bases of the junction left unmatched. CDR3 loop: CASGITSGGYQPQHF. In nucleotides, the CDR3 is TGTGCTAGTGGTATAACGTCAGGGGGGTATCAGCCCCAGCATTTT.

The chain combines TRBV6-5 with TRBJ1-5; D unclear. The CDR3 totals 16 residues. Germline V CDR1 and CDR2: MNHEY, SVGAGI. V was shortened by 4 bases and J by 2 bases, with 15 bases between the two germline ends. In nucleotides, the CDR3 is TGTGCCAGCAGTTCTGGGTCGGCGGGCGGCAATCAGCCCCAGCATTTT. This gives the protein CASSSGSAGGNQPQHF.

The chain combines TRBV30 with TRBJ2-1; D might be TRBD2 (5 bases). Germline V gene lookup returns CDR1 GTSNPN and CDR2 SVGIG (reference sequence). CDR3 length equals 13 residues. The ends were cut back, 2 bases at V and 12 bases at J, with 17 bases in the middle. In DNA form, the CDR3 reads TGTGCCTGGAGTACCCGGGATAACGAAAGGCAGTTCTTC. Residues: CAWSTRDNERQFF.

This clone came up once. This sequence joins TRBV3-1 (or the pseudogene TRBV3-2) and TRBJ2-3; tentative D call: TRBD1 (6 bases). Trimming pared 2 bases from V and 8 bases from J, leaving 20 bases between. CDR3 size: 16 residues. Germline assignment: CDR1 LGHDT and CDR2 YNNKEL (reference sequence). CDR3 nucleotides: TGTGCCAGCAGCCAATACTCTACAGGGAATCGGGTTACGCAGTATTTT. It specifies CASSQYSTGNRVTQYF.

As DNA, the CDR3 is TGTGCCAGCAGCCAAGGCGGGGCAGGGAATCGATCACCCCTCCACTTT. Encoded protein: CASSQGGAGNRSPLHF. V and J are TRBV3-1 (or the pseudogene TRBV3-2) and TRBJ1-6, with D perhaps matching TRBD1 (5 bases). CDR3 length: 16 residues. The V end was cut by 1 base, the J end by 10 bases, with 17 bases between. Germline loops: CDR1 LGHDT, CDR2 YNNKEL (reference sequence).

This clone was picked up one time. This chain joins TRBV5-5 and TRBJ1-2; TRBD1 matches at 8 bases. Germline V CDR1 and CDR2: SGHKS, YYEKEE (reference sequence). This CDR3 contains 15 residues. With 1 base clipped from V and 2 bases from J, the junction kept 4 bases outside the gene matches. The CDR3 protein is CASSLWDRINYGYTF. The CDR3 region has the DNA TGTGCCAGCAGCTTGTGGGACAGGATAAACTATGGCTACACCTTC.

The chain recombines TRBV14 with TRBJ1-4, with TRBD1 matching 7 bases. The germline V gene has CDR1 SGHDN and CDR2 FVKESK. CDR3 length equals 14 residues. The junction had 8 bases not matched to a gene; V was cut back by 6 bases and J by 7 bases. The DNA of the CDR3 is TGTGCCAGCAGTCACCAGGGGGTTGGTGAAAAACTGTTTTTT. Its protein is CASSHQGVGEKLFF.

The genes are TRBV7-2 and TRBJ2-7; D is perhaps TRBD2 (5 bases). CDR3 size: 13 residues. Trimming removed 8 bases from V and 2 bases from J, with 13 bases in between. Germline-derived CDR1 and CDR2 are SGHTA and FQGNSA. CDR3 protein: CASQSLATYEQYF. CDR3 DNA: TGTGCCAGCCAATCTCTAGCCACCTACGAGCAGTACTTC.

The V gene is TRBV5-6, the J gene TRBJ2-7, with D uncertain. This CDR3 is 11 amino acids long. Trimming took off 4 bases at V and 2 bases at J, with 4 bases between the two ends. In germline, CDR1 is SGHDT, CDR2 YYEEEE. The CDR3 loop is CASSAAYEQYF. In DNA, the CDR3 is TGTGCCAGCAGCGCAGCCTACGAGCAGTACTTC.

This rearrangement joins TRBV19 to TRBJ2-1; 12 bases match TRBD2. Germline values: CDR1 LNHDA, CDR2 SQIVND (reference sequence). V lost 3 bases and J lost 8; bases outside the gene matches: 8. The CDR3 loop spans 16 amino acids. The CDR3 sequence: CASSILRLAGVDEQFF. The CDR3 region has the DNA TGTGCCAGTAGTATCCTCCGACTAGCGGGAGTTGATGAGCAGTTCTTC.

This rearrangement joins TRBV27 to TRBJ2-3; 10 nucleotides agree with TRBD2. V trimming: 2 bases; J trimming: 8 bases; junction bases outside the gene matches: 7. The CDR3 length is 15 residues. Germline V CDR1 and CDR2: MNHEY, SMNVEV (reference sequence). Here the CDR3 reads CASSLLAGAIGTQYF. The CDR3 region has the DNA TGTGCCAGCAGTTTACTAGCGGGAGCCATCGGTACGCAGTATTTT.